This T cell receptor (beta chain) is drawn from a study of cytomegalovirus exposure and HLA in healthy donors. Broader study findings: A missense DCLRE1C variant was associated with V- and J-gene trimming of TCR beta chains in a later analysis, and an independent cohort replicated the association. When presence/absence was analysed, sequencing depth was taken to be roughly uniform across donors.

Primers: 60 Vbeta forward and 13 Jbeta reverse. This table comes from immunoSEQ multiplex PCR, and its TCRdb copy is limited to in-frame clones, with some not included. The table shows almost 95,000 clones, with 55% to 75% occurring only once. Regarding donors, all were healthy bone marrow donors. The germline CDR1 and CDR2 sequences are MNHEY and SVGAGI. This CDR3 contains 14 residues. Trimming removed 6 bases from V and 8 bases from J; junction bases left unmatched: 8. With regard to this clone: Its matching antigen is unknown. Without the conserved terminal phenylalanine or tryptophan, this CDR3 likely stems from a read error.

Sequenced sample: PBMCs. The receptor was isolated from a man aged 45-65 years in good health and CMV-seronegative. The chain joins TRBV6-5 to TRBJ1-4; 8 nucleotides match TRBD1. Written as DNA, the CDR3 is TGTGCCAGCAGCCATACAGGGGGGATGGAAAAACTGTTTGTT. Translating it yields CASSHTGGMEKLFV.